These 30 T cell receptor beta chains were sequenced from one sample in a study of regulatory T cells in long-lasting Graves disease. Arm-PCR of CDR3 regions and iRepertoire HTBI primers were the basis on which TCR beta libraries were built. TCRdb called the multiplex PCR reads again in MiXCR, with one record for every CDR3 protein. Here the sample spans a few hundred thousand distinct CDR3 sequences, around 13% being singletons. Regarding time point: newly diagnosed GD, antithyroid drugs for less than 3 months. PBMC-derived RNA was used for the TCR library. The same data also went into a second study, on T cells in Graves' hyperthyroidism and ophthalmopathy.

The starting material was peripheral blood mononuclear cells (PBMCs), obtained at new diagnosis, from a patient treated with antithyroid drugs. All receptors derive from a woman aged 50 to 60 with Graves disease.

This rearrangement joins TRBV19 to TRBJ1-4; no reliable D call. This CDR3 has 17 amino acids. CDR1 and CDR2 (germline): LNHDA, SQIVND (reference sequence). Trimming removed 5 bases at V and 8 bases at J, with 24 bases between. The CDR3, as DNA: TGTGCCAGTAGTGAGTTCGGGATTGGATTGGTTGGCGAAAAACTGTTTTTT. Translation: CASSEFGIGLVGEKLFF. The complete variable domain, with remaining parts taken from reference TRBV19 and TRBJ1-4, reads DGGITQSPKYLFRKEGQNVTLSCEQNLNHDAMYWYRQDPGQGLRLIYYSQIVNDFQKGDIAEGYSVSREKKESFPLTVTSAQKNPTAFYLCASSEFGIGLVGEKLFFGSGTQLSVL.

This clonotype was observed at least ten times. The CDR3 loop is CATSDRPGTGSSGQPQHF. DNA of the CDR3: TGTGCCACCAGTGATCGTCCCGGGACAGGGTCTAGCGGTCAGCCCCAGCATTTT. The V and J genes are TRBV24-1 and TRBJ1-5; TRBD1 matches 9 bases. This CDR3 comprises 18 residues. The V gene's germline CDR1 is KGHDR and CDR2 SFDVKD. V was clipped by 3 bases and J by 6 bases; unmatched bases: 14.

This clonotype has ten or more counts. The gene calls are TRBV10-2 and TRBJ2-7, with D possibly matching TRBD1 (6 bases). Germline V gene data show CDR1 as WSHSY and CDR2 as SAAADI. V was clipped by 6 bases and J by 3 bases, with 18 bases between them. CDR3 length equals 15 residues. The chain's CDR3 is CASRSQGSVYYEQYF. In DNA, the CDR3 is TGCGCCAGCAGGAGCCAGGGGTCGGTTTACTACGAGCAGTACTTC.

This clonotype was counted at least ten times. The rearrangement links TRBV2 to TRBJ2-1, with 12 bases aligning to TRBD2. Germline CDR1 and CDR2: SNHLY and FYNNEI. The trim removed 5 bases at V and 4 bases at J, leaving 6 bases unmatched. The CDR3 consists of 16 residues. Here the CDR3 DNA reads TGTGCCAGCAGTTCCGGACTAGCGGGACCTTACAATGAGCAGTTCTTC. This sequence encodes CASSSGLAGPYNEQFF.

At least ten counts were recorded for this clonotype. The chain couples TRBV27 to TRBJ2-3; possibly TRBD2 for D (6 bases). CDR1 and CDR2 from the germline V gene are MNHEY and SMNVEV (reference sequence). V was clipped by 6 bases and J by 2 bases, with 15 bases between them. This CDR3 contains 15 residues. CDR3 sequence reads: CASSPSRGFTDTQYF. The CDR3, as DNA: TGTGCCAGCAGCCCTAGTCGGGGGTTCACAGATACGCAGTATTTT.

This clonotype was seen repeatedly, ten times or more. This chain links TRBV6-1 with TRBJ2-3, with 10 bases lining up with TRBD1. The CDR3 covers 16 residues. V gave up 3 bases and J gave up 3 bases; unmatched junction bases: 6. The V gene's germline CDR1 is MNHNS and CDR2 SASEGT. The CDR3 is CASSDRDRGRTDTQYF. In DNA, the CDR3 is TGTGCCAGCAGTGACCGGGACAGGGGTAGAACAGATACGCAGTATTTT.

This clonotype was seen ten or more times. The gene calls are TRBV3-1 and TRBJ2-1; unclear D gene. V was cut by 1 base and J by 5 bases, with 3 bases left in between. The CDR3 consists of 12 residues. The V gene's germline CDR1 is LGHDT and CDR2 YNNKEL (reference sequence). This chain's CDR3 is CASSQANNEQFF. CDR3 nucleotides: TGTGCCAGCAGCCAAGCCAACAATGAGCAGTTCTTC.

This clonotype was recorded a few times. The chain is built from TRBV7-2 and TRBJ2-5; TRBD2 agrees at 7 bases. The germline V gene has CDR1 SGHTA and CDR2 FQGNSA. The junction had 9 bases not matched to a gene; V was cut back by 6 bases and J by 5 bases. This CDR3 has 14 amino acids. The CDR3 loop is CASRPGRRGETQYF. The CDR3 DNA reads as TGTGCCAGCAGACCCGGGAGGAGGGGTGAGACCCAGTACTTC. Full variable domain (outside the CDR3, taken from reference TRBV7-2 and TRBJ2-5): GAGVSQSPSNKVTEKGKDVELRCDPISGHTALYWYRQSLGQGLEFLIYFQGNSAPDKSGLPSDRFSAERTGGSVSTLTIQRTQQEDSAVYLCASRPGRRGETQYFGPGTRLLVL.

Remarks on this clonotype: A far larger clone is just one base off, so this is likely a read error. This chain uses TRBV27 with TRBJ2-3; the match to TRBD2 covers 12 bases. The CDR3 totals 16 residues. J was trimmed by 4 bases and V by 5 bases; bases with no gene match: 7. Germline V lookup: CDR1 MNHEY, CDR2 SMNVEV (reference sequence). The DNA of the CDR3 is TGTGCCAGCAGTGGCAGGACTAGCGGGATCGCAGATACGCAGTATTTT. It encodes CASSGRTSGIADTQYF.

The CDR3 region is CASSLSIAARQETQYF. Here the CDR3 DNA reads TGCGCCAGCAGCTTGAGTATCGCTGCGCGACAAGAGACCCAGTACTTC. V usage is TRBV5-1 and J usage is TRBJ2-5, with D unresolved. The germline V gene encodes CDR1 SGHRS and CDR2 YFSETQ. Trimming left V 1 base short and J 2 bases short, with 15 bases between. The CDR3 totals 16 residues.

The V call is TRBV28, the J call TRBJ2-7, with D possibly TRBD1 on 6 matching bases. The ends were cut back, 6 bases at V and 4 bases at J, with 10 bases in the middle. The CDR3 consists of 12 residues. In germline, CDR1 is MDHEN, CDR2 SYDVKM. CDR3 in amino acids: CASSTGWYEQYF. In DNA, the CDR3 is TGTGCCAGCAGCACAGGGTGGTACGAGCAGTACTTC.

Ten or more counts support this clonotype. This rearrangement joins TRBV2 to TRBJ1-4, with D tentatively TRBD1 (5 bases). Germline V gene data show CDR1 as SNHLY and CDR2 as FYNNEI. V was clipped by 4 bases and J by 0 bases, with 9 bases between them. The CDR3 is 15 residues long. The DNA for the CDR3 is TGTGCCAGCAGTGGCCGGACAACAACTAATGAAAAACTGTTTTTT. Protein product: CASSGRTTTNEKLFF.

The sample holds a few counts of this clonotype. The chain joins TRBV4-2 to TRBJ2-7; D tentatively fits TRBD1 or TRBD2 (5 bases each). The germline CDR1 and CDR2 sequences are LGHNA and YNFKEQ. This CDR3 comprises 18 residues. V was shortened by 0 bases and J by 0 bases, with 18 bases between the two germline ends. This chain's CDR3 is CASSQEVGETSLSYEQYF. The DNA for the CDR3 is TGTGCCAGCAGCCAAGAGGTAGGGGAAACTAGTCTCTCCTACGAGCAGTACTTC.

The chain uses TRBV11-1 and TRBJ1-3; D remains ambiguous. The CDR3 consists of 15 residues. The V end was cut by 0 bases, the J end by 2 bases, with 8 bases between. CDR1 is SGHAT and CDR2 is FQDESV in the germline V gene (reference sequence). This CDR3 reads CASSLAAGPGNTIYF. In nucleotides, the CDR3 is TGTGCCAGCAGCTTAGCGGCAGGCCCTGGAAACACCATATATTTT. Full variable domain (remainder filled in from reference TRBV11-1 and TRBJ1-3): EAEVAQSPRYKITEKSQAVAFWCDPISGHATLYWYRQILGQGPELLVQFQDESVVDDSQLPKDRFSAERLKGVDSTLKIQPAELGDSAMYLCASSLAAGPGNTIYFGEGSWLTVV.

V is TRBV9 and J is TRBJ2-1, with 7 positions matching TRBD2. The trim removed 2 bases at V and 8 bases at J, leaving 13 bases unmatched. Germline-derived CDR1 and CDR2 are SGDLS and YYNGEE. CDR3 size: 16 residues. The CDR3 reads CASSVGLAVTQYEQFF. The CDR3 bases are TGTGCCAGCAGCGTGGGGCTAGCGGTTACACAGTATGAGCAGTTCTTC.

The table lists this clonotype with many counts. This chain links TRBV3-1 with TRBJ1-1, with 7 bases lining up with TRBD1. The junction had 6 bases not matched to a gene; V was cut back by 2 bases and J by 3 bases. Germline V CDR1 and CDR2: LGHDT, YNNKEL (reference sequence). The CDR3 covers 15 residues. The CDR3 reads CASSQQQGWHTEAFF. CDR3 nucleotide sequence: TGTGCCAGCAGCCAACAACAGGGGTGGCACACTGAAGCTTTCTTT.

This clonotype was recorded many times. This chain connects TRBV5-5 to TRBJ2-2; 7 bases map to TRBD1. After removal of 4 bases from V and 13 bases from J, the junction contained 16 bases not matched to a gene. This CDR3 contains 15 residues. CDR1 SGHKS and CDR2 YYEKEE come from the germline V gene (reference sequence). The CDR3 reads CASSPKTRDSRRLFF. As DNA, the CDR3 is TGTGCCAGCAGCCCTAAGACCCGGGACAGTCGTCGGCTGTTTTTT.

V and J are TRBV11-2 and TRBJ2-7; 7 nucleotides align to TRBD1. Germline CDR1 reads SGHAT; CDR2 reads FQNNGV. The CDR3 contains 14 residues. J lost 1 base, V lost 4 bases, and 4 bases had no gene match. CDR3 nucleotides: TGTGCCAGCAGCTCCAAGGGACAGTCCTACGAGCAGTACTTC. Its translation is CASSSKGQSYEQYF.

This clonotype came up a few times. The chain has TRBV30 and TRBJ1-5; tentative D call: TRBD1 (5 bases). V shed 1 base and J shed 2 bases, with 6 bases lying between them. The germline gives CDR1 GTSNPN, CDR2 SVGIG (reference sequence). The CDR3 totals 13 residues. The CDR3 bases are TGTGCCTGGAGTGAAGGGGGCAATCAGCCCCAGCATTTT. This codes for CAWSEGGNQPQHF.

The table lists this clonotype with a few counts. This chain joins TRBV9 and TRBJ1-1, with 7 bases identical to TRBD1. CDR3 size: 17 residues. V dropped 0 bases and J dropped 0; count of bases not matched to a gene: 8. Per germline, CDR1 SGDLS and CDR2 YYNGEE. The CDR3 loop reads CASSVGPQGEMNTEAFF. The CDR3 DNA sequence: TGTGCCAGCAGCGTAGGGCCCCAGGGGGAGATGAACACTGAAGCTTTCTTT.

This clonotype was seen at least ten times. The CDR3, as DNA: TGTGCCAGCAGCCAACTAGCGGGAACCTACGAGCAGTACTTC. As protein: CASSQLAGTYEQYF. V gene TRBV3-1 combines with J gene TRBJ2-7; 9 bases agree with TRBD2. CDR3 length equals 14 residues. Trimming cost V 2 bases and J 2 bases; bases outside gene matches: 1. Germline V lookup: CDR1 LGHDT, CDR2 YNNKEL (reference sequence).

This clonotype was observed many times. The CDR3 loop is CASSPTPDRYNEQFF. CDR3 DNA: TGCGCCAGCAGCCCCACCCCGGACAGATACAATGAGCAGTTCTTC. The chain uses TRBV5-1 and TRBJ2-1; perhaps TRBD1 as D (6 bases). Germline V gene lookup returns CDR1 SGHRS and CDR2 YFSETQ. V was pared by 4 bases and J by 4 bases, with 15 bases between. The CDR3 is made up of 15 amino acids.

In this sample, this clonotype turned up many times. The chain combines TRBV11-2 with TRBJ1-6; 7 bases align to TRBD1. The CDR3 consists of 14 residues. Germline lookup yields CDR1 SGHAT and CDR2 FQNNGV. V trimming: 5 bases; J trimming: 8 bases; junction bases outside the gene matches: 6. This chain's CDR3 is CASSERQGDSPLHF. CDR3 DNA: TGTGCCAGCAGCGAGAGACAGGGTGATTCACCCCTCCACTTT.

This clonotype was seen a few times. V usage is TRBV5-8 and J usage is TRBJ1-2; 9 bases are a match to TRBD1. The length of the CDR3 is 16 residues. The trim removed 4 bases at V and 5 bases at J, leaving 12 bases unmatched. The germline V gene encodes CDR1 SGHTS and CDR2 YDEGEE. Here the CDR3 DNA reads TGTGCCAGCAGCCCGGCCCCGGGACAGGGACTATATGGCTACACCTTC. It is translated as CASSPAPGQGLYGYTF.

Only one count was recorded for this clonotype. This may be a read error, as it is one base from a much larger clone. The chain links TRBV19 to TRBJ2-2; D possibly uses TRBD1 or TRBD2 (6 bases each). The germline gives CDR1 LNHDA, CDR2 SQIVND (reference sequence). The CDR3 extends over 15 amino acids. The CDR3 DNA reads as TGTGTCAGTAGGAGGGGGTCTTCGAACACCGGGGAGCTGTTTTTT. Translating gives CVSRRGSSNTGELFF.

This clonotype was found a few times. The chain employs TRBV3-1 and TRBJ2-7; D not certain. This CDR3 has 15 residues. Germline V gene lookup returns CDR1 LGHDT and CDR2 YNNKEL (reference sequence). The V and J ends lost 2 bases and 2 bases respectively, with 13 bases between them. CDR3: CASSQSDQKTYEQYF. The CDR3 DNA follows: TGTGCCAGCAGCCAAAGCGATCAGAAGACCTACGAGCAGTACTTC.

This clonotype has ten or more counts. For the CDR3, the DNA is TGTGCCAGCAGCCAACGACAGTTGAACACTGAAGCTTTCTTT. Its translation: CASSQRQLNTEAFF. This chain links TRBV2 with TRBJ1-1, with D possibly TRBD1 on 5 matching bases. This CDR3 has 14 residues. Trimming removed 6 bases from V and 0 bases from J, with 11 bases in between. Per germline, CDR1 SNHLY and CDR2 FYNNEI.

This clonotype was counted at least ten times. This sequence joins TRBV20-1 and TRBJ2-1; 10 positions agree with TRBD2. Germline CDR1 is DFQATT and CDR2 is SNEGSKA (reference sequence). This CDR3 contains 13 residues. The CDR3 loop reads CSLASGSGDEQFF. CDR3 nucleotide sequence: TGCAGCCTAGCTAGCGGGAGTGGTGATGAGCAGTTCTTC.

The chain recombines TRBV12-3 or TRBV12-4 with TRBJ1-5; 8 bases line up with TRBD1. J was trimmed by 5 bases and V by 5 bases; bases with no gene match: 14. The CDR3 totals 17 residues. CDR3 amino acids: CASSTNRGKLGDQPQHF. The CDR3 region has the DNA TGTGCCAGCAGTACCAACAGGGGGAAACTCGGGGATCAGCCCCAGCATTTT.

This clonotype has ten or more counts. The chain recombines TRBV12-3 or TRBV12-4 with TRBJ1-5; the D gene is possibly TRBD1 (6 bases). The CDR3 extends over 15 amino acids. The V end was cut by 2 bases, the J end by 3 bases, with 11 bases between. The CDR3 protein is CASSLRGADNQPQHF. The DNA for the CDR3 is TGTGCCAGCAGTTTACGGGGGGCGGACAATCAGCCCCAGCATTTT.